Below are 8 T cell receptor beta chains sequenced from a single sample in a study of shared T cell receptors in the human thymus. Only in-frame clones appear in the TCRdb table, and some are missing; sequencing was by immunoSEQ multiplex PCR. The sample includes approximately 580,000 clones, about 80% of them seen just once. These data were likewise used in another study, on human thymus T cells.

The sample consisted of thymocytes. Receptor source: a boy under two years old with a congenital heart defect.

The chain recombines TRBV14 with TRBJ2-3; 12 bases match TRBD2. This CDR3 contains 20 residues. CDR1 and CDR2 from the germline V gene are SGHDN and FVKESK. The J segment lost 0 bases and the V segment lost 1 base, leaving 11 bases of the junction unmatched. The CDR3 sequence is CASSQVGRLAGVASTDTQYF. In DNA form, the CDR3 reads TGTGCCAGCAGCCAAGTGGGAAGACTAGCGGGAGTAGCTAGCACAGATACGCAGTATTTT.

V is TRBV4-2 and J is TRBJ2-7, with D possibly TRBD2 on 6 matching bases. Germline-derived CDR1 and CDR2 are LGHNA and YNFKEQ. Deletions cut 4 bases from V and 7 bases from J, with 20 bases between. The CDR3 spans 15 residues. DNA for the CDR3: TGTGCCAGCAGCCCCCTGTACCCGGGGGTGCGGGAGCAGTACTTC. Translating it yields CASSPLYPGVREQYF.

The chain has TRBV30 and TRBJ2-7; D uncertain. This CDR3 has 13 residues. The V end was cut by 2 bases, the J end by 3 bases, with 11 bases between. The germline CDR1 and CDR2 sequences are GTSNPN and SVGIG (reference sequence). This CDR3 reads CAWSFRSRYEQYF. CDR3 nucleotide sequence: TGTGCCTGGAGTTTCAGGTCTCGCTACGAGCAGTACTTC.

The rearrangement links TRBV5-3 to TRBJ2-7, with 11 bases fitting TRBD2. TRBV5-3 is labeled an ORF, and its function is uncertain. CDR3 length: 15 residues. The V segment lost 3 bases and the J segment 10 bases; nucleotides outside the gene matches: 12. CDR3 region: CARSSTSGVLRCQYF. The DNA for the CDR3 is TGTGCCAGAAGCTCGACTAGCGGGGTCCTACGATGTCAGTACTTC.

V and J are TRBV30 and TRBJ2-1; 7 nucleotides match TRBD2. CDR1 and CDR2 from the germline V gene are GTSNPN and SVGIG (reference sequence). The CDR3 spans 17 residues. The trim removed 2 bases at V and 2 bases at J, leaving 12 bases unmatched. CDR3 DNA: TGTGCCTGGAGTCTCTATCGAGGTGGGAGGGCCTACAATGAGCAGTTCTTC. Translating it yields CAWSLYRGGRAYNEQFF.

The rearrangement links TRBV9 to TRBJ2-1, with 7 bases lining up with TRBD2. The CDR3 covers 17 residues. V lost 0 bases, J lost 4 bases, and 10 bases stayed unmatched. CDR1 and CDR2 (germline): SGDLS, YYNGEE. The DNA of the CDR3 is TGTGCCAGCAGCGTAGGACTTACGGGAGGCACATACAATGAGCAGTTCTTC. It yields the protein CASSVGLTGGTYNEQFF.

The gene calls are TRBV4-1 and TRBJ2-7, with D tentatively TRBD2 (5 bases). Germline V CDR1 and CDR2: MGHRA, YSYEKL. This CDR3 has 16 residues. The V gene lost 2 bases and the J gene lost 0 bases, with 14 bases spanning the gap. The CDR3 spells CASSQRQGGISYEQYF. CDR3 bases: TGCGCCAGCAGCCAAAGACAAGGAGGTATCTCCTACGAGCAGTACTTC.

A single count supports this clone. Because it lacks the conserved phenylalanine or tryptophan at the end, this CDR3 is likely a read error. The DNA is omitted, as the CDR3 cannot be located on it reliably, and the CDR3 follows TCRdb's listing. This chain connects TRBV21-1 to TRBJ2-2; the table's D call TRBD2 went unverified against the DNA. TRBV21-1 represents a pseudogene. The CDR3 region is 11 residues in length, termini included. CDR3: CASSIPTSGGE.